This record looks at one TCR beta chain sequence and its context. This record comes from a study of blood T cell repertoires in COVID-19. Study context: PBMCs, B-cell-depleted T cells, or T cells provided the cDNA or gDNA that made up the material.

In the original processing: For nucleated cells, counts were estimated from reference gene primer amplification. The table came from immunoSEQ multiplex PCR; TCRdb's copy has only in-frame clones and leaves some out. D and trimming come from the DNA, and the V and J calls and clone size come from that table. In the table there are about 70,000 clones, less than 90% of which are singletons. J lost 5 bases, V lost 4 bases, and 12 bases had no gene match. This CDR3 is built from 16 residues. Germline V lookup: CDR1 SGHDT, CDR2 YYEEEE. Sequencing input: peripheral blood. The chain couples TRBV5-6 to TRBJ2-5; 9 bases are a match to TRBD2. The receptor was derived from a man older than 75 with acute or convalescent COVID-19. This CDR3 reads CASSGVSGSPGETQYF. The CDR3 coding sequence is TGTGCCAGCAGCGGAGTTAGCGGGAGCCCCGGGGAGACCCAGTACTTC. The whole variable domain, remainder taken from reference TRBV5-6 and TRBJ2-5, is DAGVTQSPTHLIKTRGQQVTLRCSPKSGHDTVSWYQQALGQGPQFIFQYYEEEERQRGNFPDRFSGHQFPNYSSELNVNALLLGDSALYLCASSGVSGSPGETQYFGPGTRLLVL.